The 31 T cell receptor beta chains listed next were all sequenced from one sample in a study of ipilimumab plus nivolumab after autologous stem cell transplantation. The assay was immunoSEQ multiplex PCR, and TCRdb's table has in-frame clones only and misses some. The sample comprises 35,000 to 50,000 clones, about 88% of which are singletons, and around 0.9% rests with the top ten. The material sequenced was PBMCs, taken in a trial of ipilimumab plus nivolumab as post-transplant consolidation. The origin of the receptors is a male donor with multiple myeloma.

The gene calls are TRBV19 and TRBJ2-5; a possible D gene is TRBD2 (5 bases). This CDR3 comprises 13 residues. From germline, CDR1 is LNHDA and CDR2 SQIVND (reference sequence). V lost 5 bases, J lost 4 bases, and 11 bases lay in between. The CDR3 protein is CASSGRGRETQYF. CDR3 nucleotides: TGTGCCAGTAGTGGTCGGGGTCGAGAGACCCAGTACTTC. The full variable domain, with the rest looked up from reference TRBV19 and TRBJ2-5, is DGGITQSPKYLFRKEGQNVTLSCEQNLNHDAMYWYRQDPGQGLRLIYYSQIVNDFQKGDIAEGYSVSREKKESFPLTVTSAQKNPTAFYLCASSGRGRETQYFGPGTRLLVL.

In this sample, this clone turned up once. CDR3 coding DNA: TGTGCCAGCTCGCAACAGGCTGACCTAGCGGACCCCCAGCAGTTCTTC. Its protein is CASSQQADLADPQQFF. The chain has TRBV18 and TRBJ2-1, with 7 bases matching TRBD2. Per germline, CDR1 KGHSH and CDR2 LQKENI. This CDR3 is 16 amino acids long. V lost 6 bases and J lost 11; bases outside the gene matches: 19. Drawing the rest from reference TRBV18 and TRBJ2-1, the complete variable domain is NAGVMQNPRHLVRRRGQEARLRCSPMKGHSHVYWYRQLPEEGLKFMVYLQKENIIDESGMPKERFSAEFPKEGPSILRIQQVVRGDSAAYFCASSQQADLADPQQFFGPGTRLTVL.

The chain links TRBV7-9 to TRBJ1-1; D uncertain. The germline V and J ends were trimmed by 6 bases and 1 base, with 9 bases remaining between them. Germline CDR1 reads SEHNR; CDR2 reads FQNEAQ (reference sequence). The CDR3 has 13 amino acids. CDR3 in amino acids: CASSKRGNTEAFF. The CDR3 DNA reads TGTGCCAGCAGTAAACGGGGGAACACTGAAGCTTTCTTT.

The rearrangement uses TRBV7-3 and TRBJ2-3, with no clear D. CDR3 size: 15 residues. CDR1 and CDR2 from the germline V gene are SGHTA and FQGTGA. Trimming removed 0 bases at V and 0 bases at J, with 7 bases between. The CDR3 sequence is CASSLTYSSTDTQYF. The CDR3 nucleotides are TGTGCCAGCAGCTTAACCTACTCTAGCACAGATACGCAGTATTTT.

The rearrangement joins TRBV10-2 to TRBJ2-7; maybe TRBD2 (5 bases). Trimming removed 8 bases at V and 2 bases at J, with 10 bases between. The germline V gene has CDR1 WSHSY and CDR2 SAAADI. CDR3 length: 12 amino acids. The CDR3 reads CASEGRAYEQYF. The CDR3 DNA reads as TGCGCCAGCGAGGGCAGAGCCTACGAGCAGTACTTC.

V usage is TRBV27 and J usage is TRBJ2-5, with 8 nucleotides matching TRBD1. V was clipped by 0 bases and J by 1 base; unmatched bases: 4. CDR3 length: 16 residues. From germline, CDR1 is MNHEY and CDR2 SMNVEV (reference sequence). The CDR3 sequence: CASSLSTGGGQETQYF. The CDR3 nucleotides are TGTGCCAGCAGTTTATCTACAGGGGGAGGCCAAGAGACCCAGTACTTC.

The chain recombines TRBV7-8 with TRBJ2-1, with TRBD1 identical over 7 bases. CDR3 length: 15 residues. The V gene end was trimmed by 4 bases and the J gene end by 0 bases; junction bases not matched to a gene: 3. Per the germline V gene, CDR1 is SGHVS and CDR2 is FQNEAQ. Written as DNA, the CDR3 is TGTGCCAGCAGCTACCGGGACAGCTCCTACAATGAGCAGTTCTTC. Its translation: CASSYRDSSYNEQFF.

The rearrangement links TRBV6-5 to TRBJ2-7; possible D gene TRBD2, 5 bases. The CDR3 is made up of 13 amino acids. V was cut by 7 bases and J by 0 bases, with 10 bases left in between. Germline V gene lookup returns CDR1 MNHEY and CDR2 SVGAGI. CDR3 residues: CASIGESSYEQYF. CDR3 bases: TGTGCCAGCATCGGGGAGTCCTCCTACGAGCAGTACTTC.

The chain joins TRBV27 to TRBJ2-1, with 14 positions matching TRBD2. This CDR3 has 17 residues. The J segment lost 5 bases and the V segment lost 5 bases, leaving 8 bases of the junction unmatched. Germline V lookup: CDR1 MNHEY, CDR2 SMNVEV (reference sequence). The CDR3 is CASSLGTSGSVNNEQFF. For the CDR3, the DNA is TGTGCCAGCAGTCTGGGGACTAGCGGGAGTGTCAACAATGAGCAGTTCTTC.

The chain couples TRBV4-1 to TRBJ1-5; TRBD1 might be the D (5 bases). Germline values: CDR1 MGHRA, CDR2 YSYEKL. V dropped 4 bases and J dropped 5 bases, with 12 bases sitting between them. CDR3 length: 14 residues. CDR3 bases: TGCGCCAGCAGCCGGGGGGGGTCCGATCAGCCCCAGCATTTT. Translated: CASSRGGSDQPQHF.

This rearrangement joins TRBV12-2 to TRBJ2-3; the D call in the table, TRBD1, was not verified against the DNA. TRBV12-2 is tagged as a pseudogene. The CDR3 extends over 14 amino acids. The CDR3: CASRLRQGADTQYF. DNA of the CDR3: TGTGCAAGTCGCTTGAGACAGGGGGCAGATACGCAGTATTTT.

CDR3 sequence reads: CASSSGYRNSYEQYF. The CDR3, as DNA: TGTGCCAGCAGCTCGGGCTACAGGAACTCCTACGAGCAGTACTTC. The rearrangement uses TRBV7-2 and TRBJ2-7, with a possible D match to TRBD1 (5 bases). The V gene's germline CDR1 is SGHTA and CDR2 FQGNSA. V lost 4 bases, J lost 0 bases, and 13 bases lay in between. The CDR3 runs 15 residues. The full variable domain, with the rest looked up from reference TRBV7-2 and TRBJ2-7, is GAGVSQSPSNKVTEKGKDVELRCDPISGHTALYWYRQSLGQGLEFLIYFQGNSAPDKSGLPSDRFSAERTGGSVSTLTIQRTQQEDSAVYLCASSSGYRNSYEQYFGPGTRLTVT.

This sequence joins TRBV6-5 and TRBJ1-1; 8 bases are a match to TRBD1. Germline trimming cut 2 bases from V and 6 bases from J; bases unmatched to any gene: 8. The CDR3 runs 15 residues. The germline CDR1 and CDR2 sequences are MNHEY and SVGAGI. CDR3 residues: CASSYGDRGGSEAFF. The CDR3 DNA reads TGTGCCAGCAGTTACGGAGACAGGGGAGGGTCTGAAGCTTTCTTT.

The chain has TRBV6-6 and TRBJ1-4; TRBD1 is a possible D gene (6 bases). V lost 6 bases, J lost 1 base, and 9 bases lay in between. CDR3 length: 14 amino acids. The germline V gene has CDR1 MNHNY and CDR2 SVGAGI (reference sequence). The CDR3 loop is CASSQGRTNEKLFF. CDR3 nucleotide sequence: TGTGCCAGCAGCCAGGGGAGAACTAATGAAAAACTGTTTTTT.

This sequence joins TRBV6-5 and TRBJ1-2, with D tentatively TRBD1 (5 bases). The CDR3 spans 12 residues. Germline V gene lookup returns CDR1 MNHEY and CDR2 SVGAGI. V shed 5 bases and J shed 6 bases, with 10 bases lying between them. The CDR3 sequence is CASSRTRDGYTF. CDR3 in DNA: TGTGCCAGCAGTAGGACACGGGATGGCTACACCTTC.

This clone was observed a handful of times. This sequence joins TRBV7-9 and TRBJ2-3; 9 bases are shared with TRBD2. The CDR3 has 14 residues. V dropped 7 bases and J dropped 1; count of bases not matched to a gene: 3. Looked up from germline, CDR1 is SEHNR and CDR2 is FQNEAQ (reference sequence). Here the CDR3 DNA reads TGTGCCAGCATGCCTAGCGGGGGCACAGATACGCAGTATTTT. This sequence encodes CASMPSGGTDTQYF.

The V and J genes are TRBV19 and TRBJ2-7; 8 nucleotides align to TRBD2. Germline V gene lookup returns CDR1 LNHDA and CDR2 SQIVND (reference sequence). J gave up 2 bases and V 5 bases, and 8 bases lay outside the gene matches. This CDR3 has 15 residues. CDR3 sequence: CASSSIAGGPYEQYF. In DNA form, the CDR3 reads TGTGCCAGTAGTTCGATCGCGGGAGGCCCCTACGAGCAGTACTTC.

This clone was detected only a few times. The V call is TRBV12-5, the J call TRBJ1-2; D unclear. V gave up 0 bases and J gave up 4 bases, with 12 bases separating them. The CDR3 is 15 amino acids. Per germline, CDR1 LGHNT and CDR2 FRNRAP. The CDR3 bases are TGTGCTAGTGGTTTGGTACTCGTTAGGGCCTATGGCTACACCTTC. Translation gives CASGLVLVRAYGYTF.

The V call is TRBV7-9, the J call TRBJ2-3; 13 bases are shared with TRBD2. This CDR3 is 16 amino acids long. J was trimmed by 1 base and V by 6 bases; bases with no gene match: 4. CDR1 and CDR2 (germline): SEHNR, FQNEAQ (reference sequence). The CDR3 protein is CASSSGLAGGTDTQYF. DNA for the CDR3: TGTGCCAGCAGTTCCGGACTAGCGGGAGGCACAGATACGCAGTATTTT.

The chain employs TRBV6-6 and TRBJ2-7; 10 nucleotides agree with TRBD1. The V gene end was trimmed by 6 bases and the J gene end by 5 bases; junction bases not matched to a gene: 10. The CDR3 length is 15 residues. In germline, CDR1 is MNHNY, CDR2 SVGAGI (reference sequence). The DNA for the CDR3 is TGTGCCAGCAGCCCCGATCCGGGACAGGGGCACGAGCAGTACTTC. As protein: CASSPDPGQGHEQYF.

The chain combines TRBV27 with TRBJ1-2; TRBD1 matches at 9 bases. Germline-derived CDR1 and CDR2 are MNHEY and SMNVEV (reference sequence). This CDR3 spans 12 amino acids. V lost 5 bases to trimming and J lost 7 bases; unmatched junction nucleotides: 2. CDR3 nucleotides: TGTGCCAGCAGTACAGGGGGCCTTGGCTACACCTTC. It is translated as CASSTGGLGYTF.

A few counts support this clone. One end of the junction does not line up with germline, which may come from a read error. This chain links TRBV7-3 with TRBJ2-1; 7 positions agree with TRBD1. Germline V gives CDR1 SGHTA, CDR2 FQGTGA. The CDR3 length is 15 residues. The chain's CDR3 is CASSLTGETYNEQFF. As DNA, the CDR3 is TGTGCCAGCAGCCTAACAGGGGAGACCTACAATGAGCAGTTCTTC.

This clone was detected only a few times. V usage is TRBV5-6 and J usage is TRBJ2-5, with a possible D match to TRBD2 (5 bases). Germline loops: CDR1 SGHDT, CDR2 YYEEEE. This CDR3 is built from 14 residues. V was pared by 0 bases and J by 5 bases, with 11 bases between. For the CDR3, the DNA is TGTGCCAGCAGCTTGGCCGCTAGCTTGGAGACCCAGTACTTC. Protein: CASSLAASLETQYF.

The gene calls are TRBV5-1 and TRBJ1-1, with TRBD1 as a possible D gene (5 bases). The ends were cut back, 4 bases at V and 2 bases at J, with 12 bases in the middle. The CDR3 covers 14 residues. Looked up from germline, CDR1 is SGHRS and CDR2 is YFSETQ. The CDR3 protein is CASSLGHGNTEAFF. Here the CDR3 DNA reads TGCGCCAGCAGCCTAGGACATGGTAACACTGAAGCTTTCTTT.

The rearrangement joins TRBV7-8 to TRBJ2-1, with 9 bases fitting TRBD1. V lost 2 bases and J lost 5; bases outside the gene matches: 1. The CDR3 has 14 residues. Germline V gene sequence: CDR1 SGHVS, CDR2 FQNEAQ. The chain's CDR3 is CASSLRQGDNEQFF. The CDR3 DNA reads as TGTGCCAGCAGCTTACGACAGGGGGACAATGAGCAGTTCTTC.

The CDR3 sequence is CASSEGRGNGYTF. The DNA for the CDR3 is TGTGCCAGCAGTGAGGGGAGGGGAAATGGCTACACCTTC. The chain carries TRBV6-1 and TRBJ1-2; possible D gene TRBD1, 5 bases. Trimming stripped 3 bases from V and 6 bases from J, with 11 bases between. The CDR3 extends over 13 amino acids. The germline CDR1 and CDR2 sequences are MNHNS and SASEGT.

This clone was seen only a few times. Its ends do not fully match the called genes, so a read error is possible. The V and J genes are TRBV6-1 and TRBJ1-1; a weak D match, TRBD1 (5 bases). CDR1 and CDR2 from the germline V gene are MNHNS and SASEGT. CDR3 size: 14 residues. The CDR3 nucleotides read TGTGCCAGCACTGAATCAGGGATGAACACTGAAGCTTTCTTT. Encoded protein: CASTESGMNTEAFF.

In this sample, this clone turned up a few times. Other DNA sequences in this sample translate to the same CDR3. The V gene is TRBV5-6, the J gene TRBJ2-5; TRBD2 matches at 9 bases. V was clipped by 2 bases and J by 7 bases; unmatched bases: 6. Germline V gene sequence: CDR1 SGHDT, CDR2 YYEEEE. This CDR3 is 14 amino acids long. As DNA, the CDR3 is TGTGCCAGCAGCTTAGCTAGCGGGGCGGGGACCCAGTACTTC. Amino acid sequence: CASSLASGAGTQYF. The variable domain in full, completed from reference TRBV5-6 and TRBJ2-5, reads DAGVTQSPTHLIKTRGQQVTLRCSPKSGHDTVSWYQQALGQGPQFIFQYYEEEERQRGNFPDRFSGHQFPNYSSELNVNALLLGDSALYLCASSLASGAGTQYFGPGTRLLVL.

The V and J genes are TRBV14 and TRBJ2-2, with 9 bases identical to TRBD1. Per germline, CDR1 SGHDN and CDR2 FVKESK. This CDR3 has 16 amino acids. The ends lost 5 bases at V and 8 bases at J; junction bases unmatched: 12. The CDR3 region has the DNA TGTGCCAGCAGCAGCGGACAGGGGTTAACGGCAGGGGAGCTGTTTTTT. It translates to CASSSGQGLTAGELFF.

The chain couples TRBV18 to TRBJ1-1, with D uncertain. This CDR3 comprises 16 residues. The V gene lost 2 bases and the J gene lost 2 bases, with 15 bases spanning the gap. Germline lookup yields CDR1 KGHSH and CDR2 LQKENI. CDR3 in DNA: TGTGCCAGCTCACCAAGCCAGGTTCCCAAAAACACTGAAGCTTTCTTT. This gives the protein CASSPSQVPKNTEAFF.

The chain uses TRBV7-2 and TRBJ2-1; TRBD1 might be the D (6 bases). CDR1 and CDR2 (germline): SGHTA, FQGNSA. CDR3 size: 13 residues. V was trimmed by 4 bases and J by 7 bases, leaving 11 bases between them. CDR3 coding DNA: TGTGCCAGCAGCTCAACAGGGTGGAATGAGCAGTTCTTC. Encoded protein: CASSSTGWNEQFF.